Presented here are 27 T cell receptor beta chains from one specimen sequenced in a study of blood T cells in healthy people across ages. Through a sample-barcoded 5' primer and a J-beta primer mix, a second PCR was run for about 6 to 11 cycles. MiXCR was run by TCRdb on the 5' RACE reads, yielding one entry per CDR3 protein. The data contain over 550,000 distinct CDR3 sequences, 25% to 30% of them seen just once; the ten biggest clones take up roughly 14%. The sequenced sample was blood. All receptors come from a woman aged 80 or over in good health.

This chain uses TRBV27 with TRBJ1-1; 9 bases map to TRBD1. Per the germline V gene, CDR1 is MNHEY and CDR2 is SMNVEV (reference sequence). V dropped 4 bases and J dropped 6; count of bases not matched to a gene: 15. The CDR3 is 17 residues long. This CDR3 reads CASSSSSGQGRRSEAFF. In DNA form, the CDR3 reads TGTGCCAGCAGTTCATCCTCAGGACAGGGGAGACGGTCTGAAGCTTTCTTT.

The gene calls are TRBV7-3 and TRBJ2-1, with D hard to call. CDR1 is SGHTA and CDR2 is FQGTGA in the germline V gene. CDR3 size: 13 residues. V was shortened by 4 bases and J by 8 bases, with 12 bases between the two germline ends. CDR3 nucleotide sequence: TGTGCCAGCAGCTCAGACCCAAACTATGAGCAGTTCTTC. Amino acid sequence: CASSSDPNYEQFF.

This clonotype was found many times. This chain connects TRBV20-1 to TRBJ2-7, with D tentatively TRBD1 (6 bases). Germline CDR1 DFQATT, CDR2 SNEGSKA (reference sequence). The CDR3 spans 15 residues. V was trimmed by 0 bases and J by 6 bases, leaving 18 bases between them. CDR3 in amino acids: CSARDLWAQGGEQYF. In DNA form, the CDR3 reads TGCAGTGCTAGAGATCTTTGGGCACAGGGCGGCGAGCAGTACTTC.

V and J are TRBV3-1 and TRBJ1-1, with no clear D. Germline values: CDR1 LGHDT, CDR2 YNNKEL (reference sequence). The CDR3 spans 12 residues. V lost 0 bases to trimming and J lost 8 bases, with 7 bases between them. This CDR3 is CASSQERQEAFF. The CDR3, as DNA: TGTGCCAGCAGCCAAGAGCGGCAGGAAGCTTTCTTT. Full variable domain (rest looked up from reference TRBV3-1 and TRBJ1-1): DTAVSQTPKYLVTQMGNDKSIKCEQNLGHDTMYWYKQDSKKFLKIMFSYNNKELIINETVPNRFSPKSPDKAHLNLHINSLELGDSAVYFCASSQERQEAFFGQGTRLTVV.

This clonotype was observed at least ten times. The rearrangement uses TRBV7-9 and TRBJ1-2; D gene unclear. The CDR3 covers 15 residues. Germline loops: CDR1 SEHNR, CDR2 FQNEAQ (reference sequence). V was pared by 5 bases and J by 3 bases, with 16 bases between. CDR3 amino acids: CASSPPEARYYGYTF. The CDR3 DNA follows: TGTGCCAGCAGCCCCCCCGAGGCGAGATACTATGGCTACACCTTC.

In nucleotides, the CDR3 is TGCGCCAGCAGCTTGGACAGGAGAGATACGCAGTATTTT. This sequence encodes CASSLDRRDTQYF. The chain carries TRBV5-1 and TRBJ2-3; D might be TRBD1 (5 bases). The V gene's germline CDR1 is SGHRS and CDR2 YFSETQ. V shed 0 bases and J shed 5 bases, with 7 bases lying between them. The CDR3 totals 13 residues.

At least ten counts were recorded for this clonotype. As DNA, the CDR3 is TGTGCCAGCAGCGGGGACTTCTATGGCTACACCTTC. It encodes CASSGDFYGYTF. This chain joins TRBV9 and TRBJ1-2; D perhaps matches TRBD1 (5 bases). This CDR3 is 12 amino acids long. V was shortened by 3 bases and J by 4 bases, with 7 bases between the two germline ends. Germline V gene data show CDR1 as SGDLS and CDR2 as YYNGEE.

A note on this clonotype: A clone one base away is much larger, so this may be a read error. This chain uses TRBV29-1 with TRBJ1-1; TRBD1 aligns across 8 bases. This CDR3 has 14 amino acids. The germline V gene has CDR1 SQVTM and CDR2 ANQGSEA. Unmatched junction bases numbered 9, after V lost 2 bases and J lost 7 bases. The CDR3 reads CSVERGRGRGEAFF. For the CDR3, the DNA is TGCAGCGTTGAACGGGGCAGGGGGCGAGGTGAAGCTTTCTTT. Filled out from reference TRBV29-1 and TRBJ1-1, the complete variable domain reads SAVISQKPSRDICQRGTSLTIQCQVDSQVTMMFWYRQQPGQSLTLIATANQGSEATYESGFVIDKFPISRPNLTFSTLTVSNMSPEDSSIYLCSVERGRGRGEAFFGQGTRLTVV.

This rearrangement joins TRBV7-8 to TRBJ2-5; a possible D gene is TRBD1 (6 bases). This CDR3 region has 14 residues. CDR1 and CDR2 from the germline V gene are SGHVS and FQNEAQ. The V gene lost 2 bases and the J gene lost 5 bases, with 12 bases spanning the gap. DNA of the CDR3: TGTGCCAGCAGCTTACGGGATCAGGGGGAGACCCAGTACTTC. Translated: CASSLRDQGETQYF.

At least ten counts were recorded for this clonotype. The chain joins TRBV5-6 to TRBJ2-3, with 9 bases matching TRBD1. Germline V gene lookup returns CDR1 SGHDT and CDR2 YYEEEE. This CDR3 comprises 16 residues. The J segment lost 0 bases and the V segment lost 4 bases, leaving 6 bases of the junction unmatched. CDR3 nucleotide sequence: TGTGCCAGCAGCGAGAAGGGACAGGGCAGCACAGATACGCAGTATTTT. This encodes CASSEKGQGSTDTQYF. The variable domain in full, completed from reference TRBV5-6 and TRBJ2-3, reads DAGVTQSPTHLIKTRGQQVTLRCSPKSGHDTVSWYQQALGQGPQFIFQYYEEEERQRGNFPDRFSGHQFPNYSSELNVNALLLGDSALYLCASSEKGQGSTDTQYFGPGTRLTVL.

This clonotype has a count of ten or more. The rearrangement links TRBV11-1 to TRBJ2-5, with 7 bases matching TRBD2. Looked up from germline, CDR1 is SGHAT and CDR2 is FQDESV (reference sequence). The CDR3 is made up of 14 amino acids. V was pared by 5 bases and J by 7 bases, with 10 bases of the junction left unmatched. The CDR3 DNA is TGTGCCAGCAGCCTCAGCGGGGTCGCAGGGACCCAGTACTTC. It yields the protein CASSLSGVAGTQYF.

A remark on this clonotype: A much larger clone lies one base from this, so it may be a read error. CDR3 loop: CAGSQDRTGIYEQYF. CDR3 DNA sequence: TGCGCCGGCAGCCAAGACCGGACAGGTATATACGAGCAGTACTTC. The rearrangement joins TRBV4-3 to TRBJ2-4; TRBD1 matches at 7 bases. Judging by the DNA end, TRBJ2-7 fits better; the J call may be wrong. The CDR3 extends over 15 amino acids. Germline V gives CDR1 LGHNA, CDR2 YSLEER.

This clonotype has ten or more counts. The rearrangement uses TRBV7-9 and TRBJ2-1; possibly TRBD1 or TRBD2 for D (5 bases each). V was cut by 2 bases and J by 7 bases, with 21 bases left in between. CDR1 is SEHNR and CDR2 is FQNEAQ in the germline V gene (reference sequence). This CDR3 spans 17 amino acids. As DNA, the CDR3 is TGTGCCAGCAGCTTAAAAGGCAGGGATTCCCCGGGGAATGAGCAGTTCTTC. Translation gives CASSLKGRDSPGNEQFF.

In its sample, this clonotype was seen many times. The CDR3 region has the DNA TGTGCCAGCAGTTACTCGGGTCAGGCTCCCAACTATGGCTACACCTTC. This translates into CASSYSGQAPNYGYTF. V gene TRBV6-5 combines with J gene TRBJ1-2; D is ambiguous. Germline-derived CDR1 and CDR2 are MNHEY and SVGAGI. V was cut by 0 bases and J by 2 bases, with 13 bases left in between. The CDR3 covers 16 residues.

This clonotype was observed at least ten times. This chain joins TRBV2 and TRBJ2-1; TRBD2 aligns across 11 bases. Unmatched junction bases numbered 7, after V lost 2 bases and J lost 10 bases. The CDR3 sequence is 15 residues long. The germline V gene encodes CDR1 SNHLY and CDR2 FYNNEI. The CDR3 DNA sequence: TGTGCCAGCAGTGAACTTAGCGGGGGGGCCAGGGAGCAGTTCTTC. Translation: CASSELSGGAREQFF.

Notes on this clonotype: A read error may account for a junction end that differs from germline. The chain is built from TRBV7-9 and TRBJ2-1, with 7 bases aligning to TRBD1. The end of the DNA fits TRBJ2-7 better, so the J call may be wrong. From germline, CDR1 is SEHNR and CDR2 FQNEAQ (reference sequence). The CDR3 extends over 15 amino acids. CDR3 sequence: CAGSHQGGQPNEQYF. CDR3 coding DNA: TGTGCCGGCAGTCATCAAGGGGGCCAGCCCAATGAGCAGTACTTC.

This clonotype has ten or more counts. CDR3 nucleotide sequence: TGTGCCAGCTCACCACCGGGGCGGAACGAGCAGTACTTC. Translated: CASSPPGRNEQYF. The V and J genes are TRBV18 and TRBJ2-7; a possible D gene is TRBD1 (5 bases). With 0 bases removed from V and 5 bases from J, the gap between germline ends came to 8 bases. This CDR3 has 13 amino acids. Germline CDR1 reads KGHSH; CDR2 reads LQKENI. Full variable domain (rest looked up from reference TRBV18 and TRBJ2-7): NAGVMQNPRHLVRRRGQEARLRCSPMKGHSHVYWYRQLPEEGLKFMVYLQKENIIDESGMPKERFSAEFPKEGPSILRIQQVVRGDSAAYFCASSPPGRNEQYFGPGTRLTVT.

The chain has TRBV28 and TRBJ1-5; D may be TRBD1 (5 bases). The CDR3 length is 12 residues. Germline assignment: CDR1 MDHEN and CDR2 SYDVKM. The germline V and J ends were trimmed by 1 base and 14 bases, with 12 bases remaining between them. The DNA of the CDR3 is TGTGCCAGCAGTTTATCTGTGGGCAGGGAGCATTTT. As protein: CASSLSVGREHF.

As to this clonotype: A much larger clone is a single base away; this may be a read error. V is TRBV12-3 or TRBV12-4 and J is TRBJ1-4, with TRBD1 matching over 8 bases. The CDR3 spans 14 residues. CDR3 sequence (DNA): TGTGCCAGCAGTTTAGGGGGACAGGATGAAAAACGGTTTTTT. Protein sequence: CASSLGGQDEKRFF.

The V and J genes are TRBV11-2 and TRBJ2-1; D is unclear. V shed 2 bases and J shed 8 bases, with 10 bases lying between them. The CDR3 is made up of 13 amino acids. CDR1 SGHAT and CDR2 FQNNGV come from the germline V gene. The CDR3 bases are TGTGCCAGCAGCTTAAACGCTCAGGATGAGCAGTTCTTC. This gives the protein CASSLNAQDEQFF.

To note about this clonotype: The junction does not match germline at one end; this may be a read error. This sequence joins TRBV29-1 and TRBJ2-7; 7 nucleotides line up with TRBD2. CDR3 size: 13 residues. Germline V gene data show CDR1 as SQVTM and CDR2 as ANQGSEA. The CDR3 here is CSVDESGDGEQYF. CDR3 in DNA: TGTAGCGTTGATGAAAGCGGGGACGGCGAGCAGTACTTC.

This clonotype has only one observation. V and J are TRBV7-2 and TRBJ2-1; 7 bases fit TRBD2. The end of the DNA fits TRBJ2-7 better, so the J call may be wrong. CDR1 is SGHTA and CDR2 is FQGNSA in the germline V gene. CDR3 size: 14 residues. CDR3 in DNA: TGTGCCAGCAGCCCCCCGGGGGGATACAATGAGCAGTACTTC. Its protein product is CASSPPGGYNEQYF.

Worth noting for this clonotype: Being one base from a much bigger clone, this may be a read error. The V gene is TRBV29-1, the J gene TRBJ2-5; the D is unclear. The better agreement between TRBJ2-1 and the DNA end casts doubt on the J call. Germline assignment: CDR1 SQVTM and CDR2 ANQGSEA. This CDR3 is built from 15 residues. The CDR3 spells CSVEVMSGMAETQFF. CDR3 nucleotide sequence: TGCAGCGTTGAAGTAATGTCGGGCATGGCAGAGACCCAGTTCTTC.

In this sample, this clonotype turned up a few times. The rearrangement joins TRBV30 to TRBJ1-1; TRBD1 matches 7 bases. The CDR3 sequence is 16 residues long. V trimming: 4 bases; J trimming: 5 bases; junction bases outside the gene matches: 16. Looked up from germline, CDR1 is GTSNPN and CDR2 is SVGIG (reference sequence). The CDR3 protein is CAWIRSIARGGTEAFF. In DNA, the CDR3 is TGTGCCTGGATCCGGTCGATCGCCAGGGGGGGAACTGAAGCTTTCTTT.

This clonotype was observed at least ten times. V gene TRBV7-6 combines with J gene TRBJ2-1; 7 bases fit TRBD1. The V gene end was trimmed by 5 bases and the J gene end by 5 bases; junction bases not matched to a gene: 12. This CDR3 spans 16 amino acids. In germline, CDR1 is SGHVS, CDR2 FNYEAQ. Here the CDR3 reads CASSPIDRDGHNEQFF. The CDR3 DNA reads as TGTGCCAGCAGCCCAATCGACAGGGACGGACACAATGAGCAGTTCTTC.

To note about this clonotype: This may stem from a read error, because a much larger clone lies one nucleotide away. This chain uses TRBV5-5 with TRBJ2-5, with a tentative D call TRBD1 (6 bases). This CDR3 is 14 amino acids long. Germline V lookup: CDR1 SGHKS, CDR2 YYEKEE (reference sequence). CDR3 in amino acids: CARSITGTPETQYF. CDR3 coding DNA: TGTGCCCGCAGCATTACAGGGACCCCAGAGACCCAGTACTTC. The whole variable domain, remainder taken from reference TRBV5-5 and TRBJ2-5, is DAGVTQSPTHLIKTRGQQVTLRCSPISGHKSVSWYQQVLGQGPQFIFQYYEKEERGRGNFPDRFSARQFPNYSSELNVNALLLGDSALYLCARSITGTPETQYFGPGTRLLVL.

This clonotype was found many times. The chain recombines TRBV7-2 with TRBJ2-1; 7 nucleotides line up with TRBD1. This CDR3 is built from 16 residues. CDR1 and CDR2 from the germline V gene are SGHTA and FQGNSA. The V segment lost 6 bases and the J segment 2 bases; nucleotides outside the gene matches: 10. The CDR3 loop is CASRRVLTGPYNEQFF. CDR3 nucleotides: TGTGCCAGCAGACGGGTATTGACAGGGCCCTACAATGAGCAGTTCTTC.